The rows below give T cell receptor beta chains drawn from one sample of a study of blood T cell repertoires in COVID-19. The table came from immunoSEQ multiplex PCR; TCRdb's copy has only in-frame clones and leaves some out. The sample has some 300,000 clones, 90% seen once. Sequencing was performed on PBMCs or T cells enriched from blood (not recorded which). These receptors were taken from a young woman with acute COVID-19. Each CDR3 is given with its conserved first and last residue. D genes are given only for firm matches. Some rows mark clone size as missing; the rest say once, few, many or name a class of expanded clone.

D gene	clone size	V gene	J gene	CDR3 length	CDR3 protein	CDR3 DNA
.	once	TRBV5-1	TRBJ1-1	15	CASSLVSGSGTEAFF	TGCGCCAGCAGCTTGGTCTCCGGGTCGGGGACTGAAGCTTTCTTT
.	.	TRBV5-4	TRBJ2-7	15	CASSLGTDSGYEQYF	TGTGCCAGCAGCTTAGGGACAGACAGCGGGTACGAGCAGTACTTC
.	.	TRBV18	TRBJ2-7	15	CASSPYGQGGVEQYF	TGTGCCAGCTCACCCTACGGACAGGGAGGGGTCGAGCAGTACTTC
.	once	TRBV19	TRBJ1-1	12	CASSMSGTEAFF	TGTGCCAGTAGTATGTCAGGGACTGAAGCTTTCTTT
TRBD1	.	TRBV2	TRBJ1-1	13	CASSRDSNTEAFF	TGTGCCAGCAGTCGGGACAGCAACACTGAAGCTTTCTTT
.	.	TRBV9	TRBJ2-7	15	CASSAGGGSSHEQYF	TGTGCCAGCAGCGCCGGGGGCGGGAGTAGCCACGAGCAGTACTTC
TRBD2	.	TRBV28	TRBJ2-7	18	CASSYDRAGLAGFYEQYF	TGTGCCAGCAGTTATGACAGGGCCGGACTAGCGGGCTTCTACGAGCAGTACTTC
TRBD2	.	TRBV18	TRBJ2-7	15	CASSPARGRTYEQYF	TGTGCCAGCTCACCGGCTCGCGGGAGAACCTACGAGCAGTACTTC
.	.	TRBV6-4	TRBJ2-2	13	CASSVQRGGELFF	TGTGCCAGCAGTGTACAAAGGGGCGGGGAGCTGTTTTTT
TRBD1	.	TRBV7-9	TRBJ1-1	14	CASSAVQGDTEAFF	TGTGCCAGCAGCGCAGTACAGGGGGATACTGAAGCTTTCTTT
.	.	TRBV20-1	TRBJ2-7	11	CSARTQADQYF	TGCAGTGCTAGGACCCAAGCGGATCAGTACTTC
.	.	TRBV6-6	TRBJ2-7	16	CASSYGTTSLSYEQYF	TGTGCCAGCAGTTACGGCACGACTAGTCTATCCTACGAGCAGTACTTC
.	once	TRBV19	TRBJ2-7	15	CASSRRRGRAYEQYF	TGTGCCAGTAGTCGCAGGAGGGGGCGCGCCTACGAGCAGTACTTC
TRBD1	once	TRBV3-1/TRBV3-2	TRBJ1-4	14	CASSQSRDREKLFF	TGTGCCAGCAGCCAGTCCCGGGACAGGGAAAAACTGTTTTTT
TRBD1	.	TRBV11-3	TRBJ2-5	14	CASSLDRGQETQYF	TGTGCCAGCAGCTTGGACAGGGGGCAAGAGACCCAGTACTTC
.	.	TRBV5-1	TRBJ2-7	14	CASSLGRGEYEQYF	TGCGCCAGCAGCTTGGGACGGGGTGAGTACGAGCAGTACTTC
.	.	TRBV19	TRBJ1-2	21	CASSPSATGLRTTRYIYGYTF	TGTGCCAGTAGTCCATCGGCTACAGGGCTACGAACTACTCGCTATATTTATGGCTACACCTTC
.	few	TRBV24-1	TRBJ2-2	16	CATSDFGRGVTGELFF	TGTGCCACCAGTGATTTCGGCAGGGGAGTCACCGGGGAGCTGTTTTTT
TRBD1	.	TRBV7-2	TRBJ2-2	17	CASSLGQGATLFGELFF	TGTGCCAGCAGCTTAGGGCAGGGGGCGACCCTATTCGGGGAGCTGTTTTTT
.	.	TRBV15	TRBJ2-3	17	CATSRGPLGGGIDTQYF	TGTGCCACCAGCAGAGGGCCCTTGGGAGGGGGGATAGATACGCAGTATTTT
TRBD1	.	TRBV28	TRBJ1-2	14	CASSFGGTAYGYTF	TGTGCCAGCAGTTTTGGGGGGACAGCCTATGGCTACACCTTC
TRBD2	.	TRBV3-1/TRBV3-2	TRBJ2-2	15	CASSPTSGRAGELFF	TGTGCCAGCAGCCCCACTAGCGGGAGGGCCGGGGAGCTGTTTTTT